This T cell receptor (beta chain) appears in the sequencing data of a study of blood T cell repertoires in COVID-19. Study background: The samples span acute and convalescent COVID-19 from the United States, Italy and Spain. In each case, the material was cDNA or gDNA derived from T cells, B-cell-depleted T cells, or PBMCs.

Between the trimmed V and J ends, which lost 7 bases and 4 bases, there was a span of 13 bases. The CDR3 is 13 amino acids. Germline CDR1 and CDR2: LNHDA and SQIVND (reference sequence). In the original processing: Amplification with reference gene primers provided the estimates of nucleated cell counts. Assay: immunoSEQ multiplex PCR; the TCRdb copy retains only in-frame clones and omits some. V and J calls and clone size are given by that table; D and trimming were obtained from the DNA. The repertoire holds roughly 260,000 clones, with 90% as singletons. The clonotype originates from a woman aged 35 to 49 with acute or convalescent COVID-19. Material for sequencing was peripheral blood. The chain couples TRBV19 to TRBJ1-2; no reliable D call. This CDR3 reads CASNRGRGYGYTF. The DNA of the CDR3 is TGTGCCAGTAACAGAGGGCGGGGCTATGGCTACACCTTC.